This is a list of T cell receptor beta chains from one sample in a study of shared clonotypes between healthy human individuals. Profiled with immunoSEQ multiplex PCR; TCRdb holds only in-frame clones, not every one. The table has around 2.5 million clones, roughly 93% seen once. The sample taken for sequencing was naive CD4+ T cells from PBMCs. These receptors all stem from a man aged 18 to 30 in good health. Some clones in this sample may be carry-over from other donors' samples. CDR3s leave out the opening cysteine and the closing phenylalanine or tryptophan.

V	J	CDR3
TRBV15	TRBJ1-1	ATSRGGDHTEAF
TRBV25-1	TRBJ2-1	ASSTYGSWGNEQF
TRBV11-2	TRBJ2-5	ASSFISTGRVETQY
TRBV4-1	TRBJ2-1	ASSQAPATHLYNEQF
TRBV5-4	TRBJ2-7	ASSLTSGNYEQY
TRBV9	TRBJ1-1	ASSVGVRGNTEAF
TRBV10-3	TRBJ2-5	AISPGLAGRETQY
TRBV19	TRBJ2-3	ASSALSLVTDTQY
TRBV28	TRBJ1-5	ASSQLSYQPQH
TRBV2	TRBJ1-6	ASSVTGINSPLH
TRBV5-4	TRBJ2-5	ASSLFQREQETQY
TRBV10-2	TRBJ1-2	ASSEGVGYT
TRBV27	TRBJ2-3	ASSLTGATDTQY
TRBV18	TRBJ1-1	ASSPPKFGRAATEAF
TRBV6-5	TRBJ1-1	ASSYGGGWTEAF
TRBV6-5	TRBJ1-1	ATERRSLNTEAF
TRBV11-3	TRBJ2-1	ASSLTLGTSQF
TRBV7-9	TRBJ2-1	ASSNPWAGGNYEQF
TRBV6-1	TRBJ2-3	ASGVVTSTDTQY
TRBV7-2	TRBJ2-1	ASTQASSYNEQF
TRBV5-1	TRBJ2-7	ASSPHGQGVHEQY
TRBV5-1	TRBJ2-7	ASSLLQENYEQY
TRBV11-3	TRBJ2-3	ASSLGLAGGSVTQY
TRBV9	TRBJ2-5	ASSVSAQETQY
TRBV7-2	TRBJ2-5	ASSLVGKETQY
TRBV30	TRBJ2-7	AWSLPGQDYPS
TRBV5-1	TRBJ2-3	ASSQTGTGPDTQY
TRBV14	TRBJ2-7	ASSEQPSGRAYEQY
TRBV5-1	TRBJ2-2	ASGPFGGTGELF
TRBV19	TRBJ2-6	ASSTLGANVLT
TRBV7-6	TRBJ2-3	ASSELDRGGTDTQY
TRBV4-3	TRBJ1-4	ASSQGRQAINEKLF
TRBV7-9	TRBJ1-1	ASSRAGTGTEAF
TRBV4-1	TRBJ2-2	ASSQDLGLAGYTGELF
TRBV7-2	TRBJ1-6	ASRGPYNSPLH
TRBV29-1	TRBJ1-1	SVGTRNTEAF
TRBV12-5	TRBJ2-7	ASGSGTGGSYEQY
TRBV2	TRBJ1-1	ASRGGTEAF
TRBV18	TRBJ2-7	ASSILQFYEQY
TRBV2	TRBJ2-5	ASSSGTVKETQY
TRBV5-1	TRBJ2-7	ASKPNRDYEQY
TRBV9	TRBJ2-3	ASSELAGTDTQY
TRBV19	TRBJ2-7	ASSREQFEQY
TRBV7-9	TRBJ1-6	ASSASPLSPLH
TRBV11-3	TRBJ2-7	ASSLASTGSYEQY
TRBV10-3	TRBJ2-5	AIRTSGLGTQY
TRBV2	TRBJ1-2	ASSDTGAGGYT